This T cell receptor beta chain was captured in a study of blood T cell repertoires in COVID-19. At the level of the study: Material from acute and convalescent COVID-19 was sourced from the United States, Italy and Spain.

Cohorts were assigned according to the clinical history that participants reported. The V end was cut by 1 base, the J end by 3 bases, with 10 bases between. The CDR3 consists of 15 residues. Germline V gives CDR1 SGHNT, CDR2 YYREEE (reference sequence). In the original workflow: Quantification of nucleated cells was approximated via reference gene primer amplification. Here immunoSEQ multiplex PCR was the method, and the copy in TCRdb shows in-frame clones only, minus some. V and J calls and clone size are as listed in that table; D and trimming were resolved from the DNA. This table holds some 150,000 clones, over 75% found once.

The V and J genes are TRBV5-4 and TRBJ1-4; D unclear. Material: PBMCs or T cells enriched from blood (not recorded which). The TCR comes from a woman aged 30 to 39 with acute COVID-19. Here the CDR3 reads CASSLSAVANEKLFF. DNA of the CDR3: TGTGCCAGCAGCTTGTCGGCGGTAGCTAATGAAAAACTGTTTTTT.